What follows are 26 T cell receptor beta chains derived from one specimen sequenced in a study of control samples from healthy donors and cancer patients. Sequenced by immunoSEQ multiplex PCR; TCRdb stores in-frame clones only, minus some. The sample has approximately 170,000 clones, roughly nine tenths seen once; the top ten hold about 1.6%. The sample was blood. Receptors originate from a woman younger than 45 in good health.

J is TRBJ2-7 and V is TRBV6-2 or TRBV6-3; the D is unclear. The germline V gene encodes CDR1 MNHEY and CDR2 SVGEGT. Trimming stripped 0 bases from V and 2 bases from J, with 11 bases between. The CDR3 sequence is 15 residues long. CDR3: CASSYSSGSPYEQYF. Written as DNA, the CDR3 is TGTGCCAGCAGTTACTCGTCGGGTTCGCCCTACGAGCAGTACTTC.

The rearrangement uses TRBV18 and TRBJ2-2; 14 bases fit TRBD2. V shed 0 bases and J 5 bases; nucleotides not matched to a gene: 5. This CDR3 is 18 amino acids long. Germline-derived CDR1 and CDR2 are KGHSH and LQKENI. For the CDR3, the DNA is TGTGCCAGCTCACCACCGGGACTAGCGGGAGCGGGGACCGGGGAGCTGTTTTTT. Amino acids: CASSPPGLAGAGTGELFF.

The chain employs TRBV18 and TRBJ2-7; 11 nucleotides agree with TRBD2. Germline V CDR1 and CDR2: KGHSH, LQKENI. V shed 4 bases, J shed 6 bases, and the junction held 5 bases outside the gene matches. There are 14 residues in the CDR3. The CDR3 region is CASSQVLAGAEQYF. In DNA form, the CDR3 reads TGTGCCAGCTCACAGGTACTAGCGGGAGCCGAGCAGTACTTC.

The J gene is TRBJ2-2, the V gene TRBV27; 9 positions agree with TRBD1. CDR3 size: 14 residues. After removal of 8 bases from V and 5 bases from J, the junction contained 6 bases not matched to a gene. The germline V gene encodes CDR1 MNHEY and CDR2 SMNVEV (reference sequence). CDR3 nucleotide sequence: TGTGCCAGCGGAGGGACAGGGAGTACCGGGGAGCTGTTTTTT. Amino acids: CASGGTGSTGELFF.

The chain joins TRBV2 to TRBJ2-5; D may be TRBD2 (5 bases). Germline-derived CDR1 and CDR2 are SNHLY and FYNNEI. There are 15 residues in the CDR3. V lost 2 bases and J 2 bases, leaving 12 bases between the germline ends. The CDR3 sequence: CASSERAPGQETQYF. CDR3 nucleotides: TGTGCCAGCAGTGAAAGGGCCCCGGGGCAAGAGACCCAGTACTTC. The entire variable domain, with the rest obtained from reference TRBV2 and TRBJ2-5, is as follows: EPEVTQTPSHQVTQMGQEVILRCVPISNHLYFYWYRQILGQKVEFLVSFYNNEISEKSEIFDDQFSVERPDGSNFTLKIRSTKLEDSAMYFCASSERAPGQETQYFGPGTRLLVL.

This chain connects TRBV12-5 to TRBJ2-2, with 9 bases identical to TRBD1. The CDR3 runs 15 residues. Germline V gene lookup returns CDR1 LGHNT and CDR2 FRNRAP. The V gene end was trimmed by 1 base and the J gene end by 6 bases; junction bases not matched to a gene: 3. The CDR3 DNA reads as TGTGCTAGTGGTTTGGCGGGACAGGGCGCCGGGGAGCTGTTTTTT. This encodes CASGLAGQGAGELFF.

This rearrangement joins TRBV4-1 to TRBJ2-4, with TRBD2 identical over 10 bases. The CDR3 covers 17 residues. After removal of 1 base from V and 0 bases from J, the junction contained 3 bases not matched to a gene. Germline-derived CDR1 and CDR2 are MGHRA and YSYEKL. The CDR3 loop reads CASSQVLAGLAKNIQYF. DNA of the CDR3: TGCGCCAGCAGCCAAGTACTAGCGGGGCTAGCCAAAAACATTCAGTACTTC.

CDR3 residues: CASSVGVAGALQETQYF. DNA of the CDR3: TGTGCCAGCAGCGTAGGGGTAGCGGGGGCCTTACAAGAGACCCAGTACTTC. V usage is TRBV9 and J usage is TRBJ2-5; 9 bases align to TRBD2. Trimming removed 0 bases from V and 2 bases from J; junction bases left unmatched: 8. CDR1 is SGDLS and CDR2 is YYNGEE in the germline V gene. The length of the CDR3 is 17 residues.

The rearrangement uses TRBV18 and TRBJ1-1; D uncertain. Germline CDR1 KGHSH, CDR2 LQKENI. Trimming removed 3 bases from V and 0 bases from J, with 14 bases in between. The CDR3 is made up of 16 amino acids. In DNA form, the CDR3 reads TGTGCCAGCTCACCTCCAGCAACCACCTTGAACACTGAAGCTTTCTTT. Translated: CASSPPATTLNTEAFF.

CDR3 region: CATSEYQGYGYTF. The CDR3 nucleotides are TGTGCCACCAGTGAATATCAGGGGTATGGCTACACCTTC. The chain uses TRBV24-1 and TRBJ1-2; D might be TRBD1 (6 bases). Germline assignment: CDR1 KGHDR and CDR2 SFDVKD. V was shortened by 4 bases and J by 5 bases, with 10 bases between the two germline ends. The CDR3 is made up of 13 amino acids.

Here the CDR3 DNA reads TGTGCCAGCAGTGGGTGGGGGAAAGGCACTGAAGCTTTCTTT. Translation gives CASSGWGKGTEAFF. This chain uses TRBV28 with TRBJ1-1, with a tentative D call TRBD1 (5 bases). CDR3 length: 14 amino acids. Per germline, CDR1 MDHEN and CDR2 SYDVKM. With 5 bases removed from V and 4 bases from J, the gap between germline ends came to 14 bases.

This rearrangement joins TRBV28 to TRBJ1-5; 8 nucleotides line up with TRBD1. V lost 2 bases, J lost 6 bases, and 9 bases stayed unmatched. Germline-derived CDR1 and CDR2 are MDHEN and SYDVKM. This CDR3 comprises 16 residues. The CDR3 spells CASSLLDRVRSQPQHF. The CDR3 DNA reads as TGTGCCAGCAGTTTACTGGACAGGGTAAGAAGTCAGCCCCAGCATTTT.

The V gene is TRBV5-1, the J gene TRBJ2-7; 12 bases are a match to TRBD2. With 5 bases clipped from V and 9 bases from J, the junction kept 15 bases outside the gene matches. The germline gives CDR1 SGHRS, CDR2 YFSETQ. The CDR3 extends over 16 amino acids. The CDR3: CASRRTVLAGGNGQYF. The CDR3 region has the DNA TGCGCCAGCAGAAGGACAGTACTAGCGGGAGGCAACGGGCAGTACTTC. The full variable domain, its missing parts supplied by reference TRBV5-1 and TRBJ2-7, is KAGVTQTPRYLIKTRGQQVTLSCSPISGHRSVSWYQQTPGQGLQFLFEYFSETQRNKGNFPGRFSGRQFSNSRSEMNVSTLELGDSALYLCASRRTVLAGGNGQYFGPGTRLTVT.

The chain employs TRBV19 and TRBJ2-7; D gene unclear. The CDR3 sequence is 13 residues long. CDR1 and CDR2 from the germline V gene are LNHDA and SQIVND (reference sequence). V was shortened by 4 bases and J by 2 bases, with 9 bases between the two germline ends. The CDR3: CASSTRLTYEQYF. The CDR3 DNA sequence: TGTGCCAGTAGTACCAGACTTACCTACGAGCAGTACTTC.

V is TRBV6-5 and J is TRBJ1-3; TRBD1 is a possible D gene (5 bases). The ends were cut back, 8 bases at V and 5 bases at J, with 7 bases in the middle. The CDR3 is made up of 11 amino acids. Germline V CDR1 and CDR2: MNHEY, SVGAGI. The CDR3 loop is CASGGRNTIYF. In nucleotides, the CDR3 is TGTGCCAGCGGGGGGAGAAACACCATATATTTT.

This clone was observed once. This chain links TRBV7-2 with TRBJ1-2, with D possibly TRBD1 on 5 matching bases. Germline CDR1 reads SGHTA; CDR2 reads FQGNSA. CDR3 length: 13 amino acids. Between the trimmed V and J ends, which lost 1 base and 4 bases, there was a span of 7 bases. In DNA, the CDR3 is TGTGCCAGCAGCTTAGGGGGCAGCTATGGCTACACCTTC. Its translation is CASSLGGSYGYTF.

A word on this clone: The sample holds other DNA sequences that translate to the same CDR3. The V gene is TRBV3-1 (or the pseudogene TRBV3-2), the J gene TRBJ1-3; D possibly corresponds to TRBD1 (5 bases). V was pared by 1 base and J by 4 bases, with 8 bases between. This CDR3 contains 14 residues. The germline gives CDR1 LGHDT, CDR2 YNNKEL (reference sequence). The CDR3 coding sequence is TGTGCCAGCAGCCAAGGGCAGGGAGGAAACACCATATATTTT. This gives the protein CASSQGQGGNTIYF.

The chain is built from TRBV25-1 and TRBJ1-1; TRBD1 matches at 10 bases. Germline V CDR1 and CDR2: MGHDK, SYGVNS. The CDR3 is 13 amino acids. Trimming cost V 4 bases and J 4 bases; bases outside gene matches: 0. Here the CDR3 DNA reads TGTGCCAGCAGTGGGACAGGGGGCACTGAAGCTTTCTTT. Residues: CASSGTGGTEAFF.

CDR3 nucleotide sequence: TGCGCCAGCAGCAGGACAGGGGGGAGCACTGAAGCTTTCTTT. This gives the protein CASSRTGGSTEAFF. The rearrangement joins TRBV5-1 to TRBJ1-1, with 10 nucleotides matching TRBD1. The CDR3 has 14 residues. Germline V gives CDR1 SGHRS, CDR2 YFSETQ. V gave up 4 bases and J gave up 4 bases; unmatched junction bases: 4.

This clone was recorded only once. The chain employs TRBV7-7 and TRBJ2-5; no firm D call. CDR1 and CDR2 from the germline V gene are SSHAT and FNYEAQ (reference sequence). Trimming removed 5 bases at V and 2 bases at J, with 9 bases between. There are 13 residues in the CDR3. CDR3 in amino acids: CASSRPGQETQYF. CDR3 nucleotides: TGTGCCAGCAGCCGACCGGGTCAAGAGACCCAGTACTTC.

This clone was counted a few times. This chain joins TRBV7-9 and TRBJ2-7; 7 positions match TRBD2. Germline V gives CDR1 SEHNR, CDR2 FQNEAQ (reference sequence). CDR3 size: 12 residues. Germline trimming cut 5 bases from V and 6 bases from J; bases unmatched to any gene: 4. The CDR3 sequence: CASSQGGIEQYF. In nucleotides, the CDR3 is TGTGCCAGCAGCCAGGGAGGGATCGAGCAGTACTTC.

A single count supports this clone. The J gene is TRBJ2-1, the V gene TRBV4-2; 8 nucleotides match TRBD2. Losses at the gene ends were 1 base for V and 0 bases for J; bases not matched to a gene: 2. Germline CDR1 LGHNA, CDR2 YNFKEQ. There are 16 residues in the CDR3. DNA of the CDR3: TGTGCCAGCAGCCAAGGACTAGCGAGCTCCTACAATGAGCAGTTCTTC. This encodes CASSQGLASSYNEQFF.

This clone occurred once. The gene calls are TRBV11-3 and TRBJ1-1; TRBD1 aligns across 7 bases. V dropped 6 bases and J dropped 8; count of bases not matched to a gene: 3. Germline V gene data show CDR1 as SGHNT and CDR2 as YENEEA. The CDR3 consists of 11 residues. Here the CDR3 reads CASRLTGEAFF. CDR3 DNA sequence: TGTGCCAGCAGATTGACAGGGGAAGCTTTCTTT.

The rearrangement links TRBV19 to TRBJ2-1; no firm D call. V shed 0 bases and J shed 0 bases, with 9 bases lying between them. Germline CDR1 LNHDA, CDR2 SQIVND (reference sequence). CDR3 length: 16 residues. The CDR3 reads CASSIDRGSSYNEQFF. In nucleotides, the CDR3 is TGTGCCAGTAGTATAGATCGCGGCAGCTCCTACAATGAGCAGTTCTTC.

The rearrangement joins TRBV12-3 or TRBV12-4 to TRBJ1-2; maybe TRBD1 (6 bases). The length of the CDR3 is 13 residues. V lost 4 bases and J lost 8, with 14 bases in between. CDR3 bases: TGTGCCAGCAGTTCCCAACAGGGTCGGGGCTACACCTTC. As protein: CASSSQQGRGYTF.

Here the CDR3 DNA reads TGTGCCAGCAGTTACTACAGGGGGCATGGTGAAAAACTGTTTTTT. This gives the protein CASSYYRGHGEKLFF. The rearrangement links TRBV6-5 to TRBJ1-4, with TRBD1 identical over 9 bases. V was clipped by 1 base and J by 7 bases; unmatched bases: 4. CDR3 length equals 15 residues. Per germline, CDR1 MNHEY and CDR2 SVGAGI.